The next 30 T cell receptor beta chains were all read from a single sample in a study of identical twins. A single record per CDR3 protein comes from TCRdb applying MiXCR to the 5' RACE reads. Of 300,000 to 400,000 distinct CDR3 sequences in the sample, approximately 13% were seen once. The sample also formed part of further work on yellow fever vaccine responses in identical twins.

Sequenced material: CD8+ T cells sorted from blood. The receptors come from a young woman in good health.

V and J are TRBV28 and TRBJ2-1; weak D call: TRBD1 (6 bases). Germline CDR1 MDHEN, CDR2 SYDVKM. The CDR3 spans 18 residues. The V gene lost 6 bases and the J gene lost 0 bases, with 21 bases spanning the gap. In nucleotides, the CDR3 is TGTGCCAGCAGCCCATATCACCGGACAGATAGCTCCTACAATGAGCAGTTCTTC. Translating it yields CASSPYHRTDSSYNEQFF. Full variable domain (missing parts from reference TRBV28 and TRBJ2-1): DVKVTQSSRYLVKRTGEKVFLECVQDMDHENMFWYRQDPGLGLRLIYFSYDVKMKEKGDIPEGYSVSREKKERFSLILESASTNQTSMYLCASSPYHRTDSSYNEQFFGPGTRLTVL.

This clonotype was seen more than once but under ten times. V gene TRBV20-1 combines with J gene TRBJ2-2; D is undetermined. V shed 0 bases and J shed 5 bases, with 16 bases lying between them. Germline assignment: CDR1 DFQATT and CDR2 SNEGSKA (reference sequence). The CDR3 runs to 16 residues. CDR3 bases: TGCAGTGCTAGAGATCGGTGGCAGGTGGTTACCGGGGAGCTGTTTTTT. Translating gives CSARDRWQVVTGELFF.

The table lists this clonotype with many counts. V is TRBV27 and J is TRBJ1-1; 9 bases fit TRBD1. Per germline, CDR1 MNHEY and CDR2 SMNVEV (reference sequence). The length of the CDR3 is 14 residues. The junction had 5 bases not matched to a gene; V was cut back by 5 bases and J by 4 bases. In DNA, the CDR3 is TGTGCCAGCAGTGCCGACAGGGGGGTCACTGAAGCTTTCTTT. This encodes CASSADRGVTEAFF.

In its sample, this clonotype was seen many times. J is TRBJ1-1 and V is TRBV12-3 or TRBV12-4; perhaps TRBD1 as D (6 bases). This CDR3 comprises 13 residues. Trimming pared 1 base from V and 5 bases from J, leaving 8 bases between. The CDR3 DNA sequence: TGTGCCAGCAGTTTAGGGACAGCGACTGAAGCTTTCTTT. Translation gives CASSLGTATEAFF.

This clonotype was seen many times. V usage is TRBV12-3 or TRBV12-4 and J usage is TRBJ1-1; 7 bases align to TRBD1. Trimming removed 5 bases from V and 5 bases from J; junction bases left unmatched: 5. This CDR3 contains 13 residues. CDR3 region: CASSRGTVTEAFF. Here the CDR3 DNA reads TGTGCCAGCAGTCGAGGGACAGTTACTGAAGCTTTCTTT.

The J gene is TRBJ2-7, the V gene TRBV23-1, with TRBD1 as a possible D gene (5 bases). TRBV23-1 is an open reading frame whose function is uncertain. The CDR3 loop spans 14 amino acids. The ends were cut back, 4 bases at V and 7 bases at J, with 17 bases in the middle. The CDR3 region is CASSRGRVRGEQYV. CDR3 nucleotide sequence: TGCGCCAGCAGTCGGGGCAGGGTACGTGGGGAGCAGTACGTC.

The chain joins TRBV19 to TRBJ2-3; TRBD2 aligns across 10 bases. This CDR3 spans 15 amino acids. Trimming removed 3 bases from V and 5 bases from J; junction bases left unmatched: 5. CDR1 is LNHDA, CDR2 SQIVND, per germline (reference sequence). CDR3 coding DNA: TGTGCCAGTAGTATGCTAGCGGGGGCAATAGATACGCAGTATTTT. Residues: CASSMLAGAIDTQYF.

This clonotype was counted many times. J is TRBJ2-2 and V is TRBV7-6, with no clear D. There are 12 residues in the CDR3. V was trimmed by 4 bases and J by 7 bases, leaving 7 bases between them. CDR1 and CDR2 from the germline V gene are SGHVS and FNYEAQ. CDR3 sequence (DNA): TGTGCCAGCAGCTACAGTGGCGGGGAGCTGTTTTTT. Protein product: CASSYSGGELFF.

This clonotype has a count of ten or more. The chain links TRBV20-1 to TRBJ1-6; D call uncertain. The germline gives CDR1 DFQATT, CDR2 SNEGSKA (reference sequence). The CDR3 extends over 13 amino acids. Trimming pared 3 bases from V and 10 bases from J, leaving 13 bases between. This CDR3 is CSASPKPESPLHF. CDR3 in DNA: TGCAGTGCTAGTCCTAAACCCGAGTCACCCCTCCACTTT.

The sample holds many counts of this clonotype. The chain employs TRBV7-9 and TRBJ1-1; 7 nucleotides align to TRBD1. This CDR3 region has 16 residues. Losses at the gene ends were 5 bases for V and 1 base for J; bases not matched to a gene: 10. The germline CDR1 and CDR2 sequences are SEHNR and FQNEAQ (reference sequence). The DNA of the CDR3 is TGTGCCAGCAGCCCGAATGACAGGGTATGGAACACTGAAGCTTTCTTT. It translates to CASSPNDRVWNTEAFF. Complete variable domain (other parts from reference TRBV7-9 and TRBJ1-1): DTGVSQNPRHKITKRGQNVTFRCDPISEHNRLYWYRQTLGQGPEFLTYFQNEAQLEKSRLLSDRFSAERPKGSFSTLEIQRTEQGDSAMYLCASSPNDRVWNTEAFFGQGTRLTVV.

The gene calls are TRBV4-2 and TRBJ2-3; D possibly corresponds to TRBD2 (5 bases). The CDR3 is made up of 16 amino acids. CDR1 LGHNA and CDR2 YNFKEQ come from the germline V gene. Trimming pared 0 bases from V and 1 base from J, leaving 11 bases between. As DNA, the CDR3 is TGTGCCAGCAGCCAAGATCCGGGGTTGGGCACAGATACGCAGTATTTT. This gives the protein CASSQDPGLGTDTQYF.

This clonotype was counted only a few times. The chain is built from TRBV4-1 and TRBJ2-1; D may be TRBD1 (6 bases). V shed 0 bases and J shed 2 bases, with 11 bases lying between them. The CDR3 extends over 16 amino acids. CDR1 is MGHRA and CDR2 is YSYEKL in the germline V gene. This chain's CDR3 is CASSQDAGVTYNEQFF. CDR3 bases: TGCGCCAGCAGCCAAGACGCAGGGGTGACCTACAATGAGCAGTTCTTC.

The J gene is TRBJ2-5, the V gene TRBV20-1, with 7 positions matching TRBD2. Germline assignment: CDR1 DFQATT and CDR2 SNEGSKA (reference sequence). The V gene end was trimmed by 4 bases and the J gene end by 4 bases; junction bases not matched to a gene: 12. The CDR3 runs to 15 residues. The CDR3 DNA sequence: TGCAGTGCTAAAGACTCTGCGGGAGAAGTAGAGACCCAGTACTTC. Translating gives CSAKDSAGEVETQYF.

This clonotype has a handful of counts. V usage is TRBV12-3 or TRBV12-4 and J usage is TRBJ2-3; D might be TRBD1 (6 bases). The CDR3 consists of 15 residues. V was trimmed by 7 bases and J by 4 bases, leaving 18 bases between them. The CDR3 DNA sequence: TGTGCCAGCAATAACTTCACAGGGTTTTCAGATACGCAGTATTTT. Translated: CASNNFTGFSDTQYF.

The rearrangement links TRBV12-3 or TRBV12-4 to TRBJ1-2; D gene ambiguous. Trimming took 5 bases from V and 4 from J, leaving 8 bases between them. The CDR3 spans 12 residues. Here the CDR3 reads CASSPPAYGYTF. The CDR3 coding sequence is TGTGCCAGCAGTCCCCCGGCCTATGGCTACACCTTC.

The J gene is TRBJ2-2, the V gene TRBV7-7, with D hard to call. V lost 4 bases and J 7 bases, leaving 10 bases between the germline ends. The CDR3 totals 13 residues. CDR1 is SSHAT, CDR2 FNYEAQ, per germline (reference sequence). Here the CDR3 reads CASSSTDVGELFF. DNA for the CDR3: TGTGCCAGCAGCTCCACCGACGTCGGGGAGCTGTTTTTT.

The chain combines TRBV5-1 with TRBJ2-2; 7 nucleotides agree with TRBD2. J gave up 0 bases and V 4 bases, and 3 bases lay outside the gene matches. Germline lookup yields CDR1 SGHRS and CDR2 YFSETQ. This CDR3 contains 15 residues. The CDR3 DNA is TGCGCCAGCAGCGGCGGGACTACGAACACCGGGGAGCTGTTTTTT. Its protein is CASSGGTTNTGELFF. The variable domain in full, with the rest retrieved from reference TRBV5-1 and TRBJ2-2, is KAGVTQTPRYLIKTRGQQVTLSCSPISGHRSVSWYQQTPGQGLQFLFEYFSETQRNKGNFPGRFSGRQFSNSRSEMNVSTLELGDSALYLCASSGGTTNTGELFFGEGSRLTVL.

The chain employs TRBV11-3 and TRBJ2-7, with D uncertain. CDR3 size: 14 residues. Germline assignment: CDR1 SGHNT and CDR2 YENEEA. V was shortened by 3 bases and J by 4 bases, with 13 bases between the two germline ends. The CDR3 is CASSFYGSQYEQYF. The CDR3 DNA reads TGTGCCAGCAGCTTTTATGGCAGCCAATACGAGCAGTACTTC.

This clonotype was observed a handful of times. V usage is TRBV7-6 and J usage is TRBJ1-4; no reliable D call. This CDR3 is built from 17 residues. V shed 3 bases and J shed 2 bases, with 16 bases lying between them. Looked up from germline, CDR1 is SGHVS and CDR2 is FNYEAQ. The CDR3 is CASSFRDTPETNEKLFF. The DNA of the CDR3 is TGTGCCAGCAGCTTCCGTGATACACCGGAGACTAATGAAAAACTGTTTTTT.

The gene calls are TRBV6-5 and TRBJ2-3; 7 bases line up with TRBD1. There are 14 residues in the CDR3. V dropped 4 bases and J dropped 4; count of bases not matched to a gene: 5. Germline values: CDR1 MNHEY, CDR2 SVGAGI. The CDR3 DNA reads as TGTGCCAGCAGTTGGGGACAGCTGGCAGATACGCAGTATTTT. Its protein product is CASSWGQLADTQYF.

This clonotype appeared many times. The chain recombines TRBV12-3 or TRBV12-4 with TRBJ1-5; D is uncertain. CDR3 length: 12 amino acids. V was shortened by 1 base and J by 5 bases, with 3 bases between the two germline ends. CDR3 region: CASSLGYQPQHF. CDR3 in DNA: TGTGCCAGCAGTTTAGGGTATCAGCCCCAGCATTTT.

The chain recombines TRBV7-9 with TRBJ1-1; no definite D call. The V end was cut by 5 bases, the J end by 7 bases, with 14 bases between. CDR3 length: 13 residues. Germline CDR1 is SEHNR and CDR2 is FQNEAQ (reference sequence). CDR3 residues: CASSPRTTREAFF. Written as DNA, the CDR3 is TGTGCCAGCAGCCCCAGGACGACCCGTGAAGCTTTCTTT.

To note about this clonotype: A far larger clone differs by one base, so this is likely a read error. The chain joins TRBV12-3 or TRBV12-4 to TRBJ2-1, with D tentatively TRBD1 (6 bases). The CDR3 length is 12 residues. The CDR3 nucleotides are TGTGCCAGCAGTTCACAGGGAAATGTGCAGTTCTTC. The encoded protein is CASSSQGNVQFF.

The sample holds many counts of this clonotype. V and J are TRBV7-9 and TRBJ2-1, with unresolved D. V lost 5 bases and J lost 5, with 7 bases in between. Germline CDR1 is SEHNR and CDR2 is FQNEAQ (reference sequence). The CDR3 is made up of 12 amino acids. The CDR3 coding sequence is TGTGCCAGCAGCGCCAGAAACAATGAGCAGTTCTTC. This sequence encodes CASSARNNEQFF. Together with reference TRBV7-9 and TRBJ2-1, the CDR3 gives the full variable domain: DTGVSQNPRHKITKRGQNVTFRCDPISEHNRLYWYRQTLGQGPEFLTYFQNEAQLEKSRLLSDRFSAERPKGSFSTLEIQRTEQGDSAMYLCASSARNNEQFFGPGTRLTVL.

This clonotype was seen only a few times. CDR3 amino acids: CASKGDNEQFF. The CDR3 coding sequence is TGTGCCAGCAAAGGGGACAATGAGCAGTTCTTC. V usage is TRBV27 and J usage is TRBJ2-1, with D perhaps matching TRBD1 (5 bases). The V gene lost 7 bases and the J gene lost 5 bases, with 6 bases spanning the gap. The germline gives CDR1 MNHEY, CDR2 SMNVEV (reference sequence). There are 11 residues in the CDR3.

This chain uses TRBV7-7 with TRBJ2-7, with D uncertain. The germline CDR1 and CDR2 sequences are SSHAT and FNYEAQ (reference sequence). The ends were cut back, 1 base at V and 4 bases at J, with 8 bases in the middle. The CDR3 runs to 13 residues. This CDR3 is CASSLEIGYEQYF. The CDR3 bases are TGTGCCAGCAGCTTAGAGATAGGATACGAGCAGTACTTC. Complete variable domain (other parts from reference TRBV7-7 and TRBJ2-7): GAGVSQSPRYKVTKRGQDVTLRCDPISSHATLYWYQQALGQGPEFLTYFNYEAQPDKSGLPSDRFSAERPEGSISTLTIQRTEQRDSAMYRCASSLEIGYEQYFGPGTRLTVT.

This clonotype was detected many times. In nucleotides, the CDR3 is TGTGCCAGCAGTACCGGGACACTTAACACTGAAGCTTTCTTT. Encoded protein: CASSTGTLNTEAFF. This sequence joins TRBV12-3 or TRBV12-4 and TRBJ1-1, with D possibly being TRBD1 (6 bases). The CDR3 covers 14 residues. The ends were cut back, 5 bases at V and 2 bases at J, with 12 bases in the middle.

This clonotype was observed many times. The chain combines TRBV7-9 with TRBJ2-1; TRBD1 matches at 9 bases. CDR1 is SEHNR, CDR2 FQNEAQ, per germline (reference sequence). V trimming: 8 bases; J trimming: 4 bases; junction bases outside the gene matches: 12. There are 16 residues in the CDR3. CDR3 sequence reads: CASDPMGTGPYNEQFF. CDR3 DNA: TGTGCCAGCGACCCTATGGGGACAGGGCCTTACAATGAGCAGTTCTTC.

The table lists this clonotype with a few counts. For the CDR3, the DNA is TGTGCCAGCAGCCAAGGGGGGGTTTCCTCCTACGAGCAGTACTTC. It encodes CASSQGGVSSYEQYF. This chain uses TRBV3-1 with TRBJ2-7; maybe TRBD2 (6 bases). V was pared by 1 base and J by 0 bases, with 10 bases between. This CDR3 is 15 amino acids long. Germline CDR1 is LGHDT and CDR2 is YNNKEL (reference sequence).

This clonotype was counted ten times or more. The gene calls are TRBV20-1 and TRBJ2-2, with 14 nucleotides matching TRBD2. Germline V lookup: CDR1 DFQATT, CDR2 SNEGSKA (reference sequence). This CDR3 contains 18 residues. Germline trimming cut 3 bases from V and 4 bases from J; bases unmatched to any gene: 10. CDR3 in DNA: TGCAGTGCTAGTTCCGGGACTAGCGGGAGTATTGGCACCGGGGAGCTGTTTTTT. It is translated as CSASSGTSGSIGTGELFF.